Listed here are 17 T cell receptor beta chains from one sample, sequenced in a study of T-cell reconstitution after alpha-beta-depleted transplantation in children. Preparation of the TCRbeta library used unique molecular identifiers. TCRdb re-derived calls from the PCR reads in MiXCR, one entry per CDR3 protein. The sample records 4,000 to 5,500 distinct CDR3 sequences, roughly an eighth being singletons. Material: PBMCs, mostly from graft donor cells, obtained 60 days after TCRalphabeta/CD19-depleted stem cell transplant. These receptors were obtained from a male patient under 10 years old who had a stem cell transplant for acute lymphoblastic leukemia, so the T cells may come from the graft donor.

This clonotype was observed at least ten times. The J gene is TRBJ2-1, the V gene TRBV28; 10 nucleotides agree with TRBD2. Germline V CDR1 and CDR2: MDHEN, SYDVKM. V lost 0 bases, J lost 5 bases, and 4 bases stayed unmatched. This CDR3 is built from 16 residues. CDR3 in amino acids: CASSLWASGSNNEQFF. CDR3 nucleotide sequence: TGTGCCAGCAGTTTATGGGCTAGCGGGAGTAACAATGAGCAGTTCTTC.

This clonotype was recorded at least ten times. The rearrangement links TRBV6-5 to TRBJ1-2; TRBD1 matches at 7 bases. Germline V CDR1 and CDR2: MNHEY, SVGAGI. This CDR3 comprises 14 residues. V shed 5 bases, J shed 0 bases, and the junction held 3 bases outside the gene matches. CDR3 nucleotides: TGTGCCAGCAGTCTGACAGGGACTAACTATGGCTACACCTTC. Translating it yields CASSLTGTNYGYTF.

This clonotype was recorded many times. The chain employs TRBV7-2 and TRBJ2-1; 8 bases line up with TRBD1. This CDR3 has 15 residues. The trim removed 2 bases at V and 5 bases at J, leaving 5 bases unmatched. Germline loops: CDR1 SGHTA, CDR2 FQGNSA. The CDR3 nucleotides read TGTGCCAGCAGCTTATGGGACAGGCCTCACAATGAGCAGTTCTTC. Encoded protein: CASSLWDRPHNEQFF.

This clonotype has at least ten counts. The chain employs TRBV13 and TRBJ2-3, with TRBD2 identical over 10 bases. With V trimmed by 4 bases and J by 4 bases, 11 bases remained unmatched. This CDR3 has 17 amino acids. Per germline, CDR1 PRHDT and CDR2 FYEKMQ (reference sequence). This CDR3 is CASSSLSGGATADTQYF. CDR3 sequence (DNA): TGTGCCAGCAGCTCTCTAAGCGGGGGGGCCACGGCAGATACGCAGTATTTT.

There are many counts of this clonotype. V gene TRBV4-2 combines with J gene TRBJ2-3; 8 bases fit TRBD2. The CDR3 runs to 19 residues. Germline-derived CDR1 and CDR2 are LGHNA and YNFKEQ. J was trimmed by 2 bases and V by 8 bases; bases with no gene match: 21. CDR3 sequence: CASGPGLSGAGLITDTQYF. CDR3 sequence (DNA): TGTGCCAGCGGCCCCGGGCTTAGCGGGGCAGGATTAATCACAGATACGCAGTATTTT.

This clonotype was recorded at least ten times. The chain joins TRBV11-3 to TRBJ2-7; 14 nucleotides agree with TRBD2. CDR1 and CDR2 (germline): SGHNT, YENEEA. The ends lost 1 base at V and 4 bases at J; junction bases unmatched: 12. The CDR3 is 19 residues long. The CDR3 bases are TGTGCCAGCAGCTTAGTACCCCGTGGACTAGCGGGAGGAGTATACGAGCAGTACTTC. Encoded protein: CASSLVPRGLAGGVYEQYF.

The chain employs TRBV11-3 and TRBJ2-3, with TRBD1 as a possible D gene (5 bases). CDR1 is SGHNT and CDR2 is YENEEA in the germline V gene. CDR3 size: 13 residues. V lost 8 bases and J 3 bases, leaving 12 bases between the germline ends. For the CDR3, the DNA is TGTGCCAGCTCCCAAGGGGCGACAGATACGCAGTATTTT. It specifies CASSQGATDTQYF.

The chain links TRBV13 to TRBJ1-5; D is unclear. V shed 9 bases and J shed 7 bases, with 13 bases lying between them. Looked up from germline, CDR1 is PRHDT and CDR2 is FYEKMQ (reference sequence). This CDR3 comprises 12 residues. The CDR3 DNA sequence: TGTGCCAGGAGCCTCGGGAGCCAGCCCCAGCATTTT. As protein: CARSLGSQPQHF.

This clonotype appeared many times. This sequence joins TRBV18 and TRBJ1-1, with 8 bases identical to TRBD1. The germline gives CDR1 KGHSH, CDR2 LQKENI. V shed 0 bases and J 11 bases; nucleotides not matched to a gene: 8. CDR3 length: 14 amino acids. The DNA for the CDR3 is TGTGCCAGCTCACCACCCCGGGACAGGAAAGGGGCTTTCTTT. This encodes CASSPPRDRKGAFF.

This clonotype was seen only a few times. The chain uses TRBV4-1 and TRBJ2-7; 8 bases align to TRBD1. This CDR3 is built from 11 residues. V gave up 5 bases and J gave up 10 bases; unmatched junction bases: 4. CDR1 and CDR2 from the germline V gene are MGHRA and YSYEKL. The CDR3 loop is CASSSTGVQYF. The DNA for the CDR3 is TGCGCCAGCAGCTCGACAGGGGTCCAGTACTTC.

Relative to its sample, this clonotype is medium-sized. V is TRBV7-3 and J is TRBJ2-3; 10 nucleotides match TRBD2. CDR3 length: 14 amino acids. The germline CDR1 and CDR2 sequences are SGHTA and FQGTGA. Losses at the gene ends were 6 bases for V and 5 bases for J; bases not matched to a gene: 5. Written as DNA, the CDR3 is TGTGCCAGCAGGAGCGGGGGGGAGGGAGATACGCAGTATTTT. Translating it yields CASRSGGEGDTQYF.

This clonotype was seen ten or more times. The J gene is TRBJ2-3, the V gene TRBV7-9, with 7 positions matching TRBD2. The germline V gene encodes CDR1 SEHNR and CDR2 FQNEAQ (reference sequence). V shed 1 base and J 1 base; nucleotides not matched to a gene: 8. The CDR3 spans 17 residues. CDR3 residues: CASSLGVRDYRTDTQYF. CDR3 coding DNA: TGTGCCAGCAGCTTAGGCGTCCGGGACTACCGCACAGATACGCAGTATTTT.

This clonotype was picked up many times. Its ends do not fully match the called genes, so a read error is possible. CDR3 sequence reads: CASSRDGDRSYEQYF. The CDR3 DNA reads TGCGCCAGCAGCCGGGACGGGGATCGCTCCTACGAGCAGTACTTC. The chain couples TRBV7-6 to TRBJ2-7; D tentatively reads TRBD1 or TRBD2 (5 bases each). The germline V gene has CDR1 SGHVS and CDR2 FNYEAQ. This CDR3 comprises 15 residues. The full variable domain, its missing parts supplied by reference TRBV7-6 and TRBJ2-7, is GAGVSQSPRYKVTKRGQDVALRCDPISGHVSLYWYRQALGQGPEFLTYFNYEAQQDKSGLPNDRFSAERPEGSISTLTIQRTEQRDSAMYRCASSRDGDRSYEQYFGPGTRLTVT.

The table lists this clonotype with many counts. The V gene is TRBV7-9, the J gene TRBJ2-5; a weak D match, TRBD1 (6 bases). Germline CDR1 SEHNR, CDR2 FQNEAQ (reference sequence). The CDR3 totals 15 residues. Trimming took 4 bases from V and 3 from J, leaving 15 bases between them. Here the CDR3 reads CASSSKGGSKETQYF. CDR3 in DNA: TGTGCCAGCAGCTCTAAAGGGGGTTCCAAAGAGACCCAGTACTTC.

By share, this clonotype ranks as medium-sized. The chain carries TRBV20-1 and TRBJ2-5; maybe TRBD2 (6 bases). CDR1 DFQATT and CDR2 SNEGSKA come from the germline V gene (reference sequence). Trimming stripped 3 bases from V and 4 bases from J, with 12 bases between. CDR3 length equals 13 residues. For the CDR3, the DNA is TGCAGTGCTAGCGCGGGGATGGGAGAGACCCAGTACTTC. Translating gives CSASAGMGETQYF.

This clonotype was seen ten or more times. V is TRBV5-4 and J is TRBJ2-3; 10 nucleotides agree with TRBD2. The CDR3 loop spans 15 amino acids. After removal of 3 bases from V and 1 base from J, the junction contained 2 bases not matched to a gene. The V gene's germline CDR1 is SGHNT and CDR2 YYREEE (reference sequence). CDR3 nucleotides: TGTGCCAGCAGCTCCGGACTAGCGGGCACAGATACGCAGTATTTT. Translation gives CASSSGLAGTDTQYF.

This clonotype has ten or more counts. V usage is TRBV27 and J usage is TRBJ1-6; D unclear. The CDR3 covers 14 residues. Germline V gene lookup returns CDR1 MNHEY and CDR2 SMNVEV (reference sequence). Trimming pared 6 bases from V and 9 bases from J, leaving 15 bases between. CDR3 DNA sequence: TGTGCCAGCAGAGTCCTAGCGGCACGTTCACCCCTCCACTTT. Residues: CASRVLAARSPLHF.